This is a list of T cell receptor beta chains from one sample in a study of T cell repertoires in cytomegalovirus infection. TCRdb re-analysed the reads in MiXCR, keeping a single row per CDR3 protein. The sample yields approximately 490,000 distinct CDR3 sequences, 11% seen once. The sequenced sample consisted of PBMCs. These receptors all stem from a human donor in good health (CMV status not recorded). Some clones in this sample may be carry-over from other donors' samples. Each CDR3 is given without its conserved first and last residue. The order of the fields is V gene, J gene, CDR3 length, CDR3 protein.

V gene: TRBV15
J gene: TRBJ2-7
CDR3 length: 12
CDR3 protein: ATSREAGAYEQY

V gene: TRBV12-3/TRBV12-4
J gene: TRBJ2-6
CDR3 length: 13
CDR3 protein: ASSFRAPGANVLT

V gene: TRBV6-1
J gene: TRBJ1-1
CDR3 length: 13
CDR3 protein: ASSSRPSDRGQAF

V gene: TRBV24-1
J gene: TRBJ2-1
CDR3 length: 12
CDR3 protein: ATSASGAGNEQF

V gene: TRBV5-1
J gene: TRBJ1-3
CDR3 length: 12
CDR3 protein: ASSQGNSGNTIY

V gene: TRBV20-1
J gene: TRBJ2-3
CDR3 length: 15
CDR3 protein: SARDWGIAANTDMQY

V gene: TRBV29-1
J gene: TRBJ2-7
CDR3 length: 12
CDR3 protein: SVEVSGSSYEQY

V gene: TRBV7-8
J gene: TRBJ1-2
CDR3 length: 12
CDR3 protein: ASSSPGQGYGYT

V gene: TRBV7-8
J gene: TRBJ2-1
CDR3 length: 13
CDR3 protein: ASSLRRQGHNEQF

V gene: TRBV10-3
J gene: TRBJ1-5
CDR3 length: 12
CDR3 protein: ATLQADSNQPQH

V gene: TRBV5-1
J gene: TRBJ1-2
CDR3 length: 12
CDR3 protein: ASSLSGASYGYT

V gene: TRBV3-1
J gene: TRBJ2-7
CDR3 length: 12
CDR3 protein: ASSPLAGGSEQY

V gene: TRBV7-8
J gene: TRBJ2-7
CDR3 length: 11
CDR3 protein: ASKLAGAYEQY

V gene: TRBV20-1
J gene: TRBJ2-7
CDR3 length: 10
CDR3 protein: SAEDREAEQY

V gene: TRBV15
J gene: TRBJ1-1
CDR3 length: 14
CDR3 protein: ATSSPQTGLGTEAF

V gene: TRBV19
J gene: TRBJ2-1
CDR3 length: 15
CDR3 protein: ASSITLRSGGYNEQF

V gene: TRBV7-3
J gene: TRBJ2-5
CDR3 length: 13
CDR3 protein: ASSFSGGAGETQY

V gene: TRBV30
J gene: TRBJ2-1
CDR3 length: 15
CDR3 protein: AWSVQAGASGYNEQF

V gene: TRBV5-1
J gene: TRBJ2-3
CDR3 length: 12
CDR3 protein: ASSFRDRTDTQY

V gene: TRBV11-2
J gene: TRBJ2-7
CDR3 length: 9
CDR3 protein: ASRLTYEQY

V gene: TRBV7-9
J gene: TRBJ2-5
CDR3 length: 15
CDR3 protein: ASSLGALAGGRETQY

V gene: TRBV29-1
J gene: TRBJ1-1
CDR3 length: 13
CDR3 protein: SAESVGGQGTEAF

V gene: TRBV6-8
J gene: TRBJ2-2
CDR3 length: 14
CDR3 protein: ASSYPQVRGTGELF

V gene: TRBV6-1
J gene: TRBJ1-2
CDR3 length: 10
CDR3 protein: ASSRQGHGYT

V gene: TRBV4-2
J gene: TRBJ2-2
CDR3 length: 14
CDR3 protein: ASSLLDIRFTGELF

V gene: TRBV5-6
J gene: TRBJ2-1
CDR3 length: 13
CDR3 protein: ASSLEGGRLNEQF

V gene: TRBV5-4
J gene: TRBJ1-2
CDR3 length: 12
CDR3 protein: ASSQTRLGYGYT

V gene: TRBV28
J gene: TRBJ2-7
CDR3 length: 13
CDR3 protein: ASSLGSGSTYEQY

V gene: TRBV28
J gene: TRBJ2-7
CDR3 length: 11
CDR3 protein: ASSFGSYYEQY

V gene: TRBV23-1
J gene: TRBJ2-7
CDR3 length: 16
CDR3 protein: ASSQSNTPDRGDYEQY

V gene: TRBV19
J gene: TRBJ1-1
CDR3 length: 12
CDR3 protein: ASIRSGLNTEAF

V gene: TRBV6-5
J gene: TRBJ2-5
CDR3 length: 12
CDR3 protein: ASRRGPQGETQY

V gene: TRBV6-1
J gene: TRBJ2-5
CDR3 length: 12
CDR3 protein: ASGEGAPIGTQY

V gene: TRBV15
J gene: TRBJ2-7
CDR3 length: 12
CDR3 protein: ATSREIGRYEQY

V gene: TRBV5-6
J gene: TRBJ1-5
CDR3 length: 12
CDR3 protein: ASSTGRSNQPQH

V gene: TRBV19
J gene: TRBJ2-1
CDR3 length: 13
CDR3 protein: ASAFSGVRYNEQF

V gene: TRBV5-6
J gene: TRBJ2-7
CDR3 length: 9
CDR3 protein: ASSVEGEQY

V gene: TRBV20-1
J gene: TRBJ2-1
CDR3 length: 11
CDR3 protein: SAPGTSRDEQF

V gene: TRBV7-8
J gene: TRBJ1-1
CDR3 length: 12
CDR3 protein: ASSLEGGVTEAF

V gene: TRBV24-1
J gene: TRBJ1-5
CDR3 length: 11
CDR3 protein: ATSDLGDQPQH

V gene: TRBV7-9
J gene: TRBJ1-1
CDR3 length: 10
CDR3 protein: ASSLAVNEAF

V gene: TRBV18
J gene: TRBJ2-5
CDR3 length: 13
CDR3 protein: ASSPLTGTGETQY

V gene: TRBV20-1
J gene: TRBJ1-2
CDR3 length: 15
CDR3 protein: SADGQEGRPRMGGYT

V gene: TRBV10-3
J gene: TRBJ1-4
CDR3 length: 13
CDR3 protein: AISGRQGENEKLF

V gene: TRBV20-1
J gene: TRBJ2-1
CDR3 length: 10
CDR3 protein: SARQPVGEQF

V gene: TRBV7-8
J gene: TRBJ2-5
CDR3 length: 13
CDR3 protein: ASSLWQAYQETQY

V gene: TRBV5-1
J gene: TRBJ1-4
CDR3 length: 13
CDR3 protein: ASSSMTGGLEKLF

V gene: TRBV5-1
J gene: TRBJ2-5
CDR3 length: 12
CDR3 protein: ASSVAGDQETQY

V gene: TRBV20-1
J gene: TRBJ2-5
CDR3 length: 9
CDR3 protein: SASEWETQY

V gene: TRBV27
J gene: TRBJ1-5
CDR3 length: 15
CDR3 protein: ASSFKGPAYSNQPQH

V gene: TRBV15
J gene: TRBJ2-1
CDR3 length: 13
CDR3 protein: ATSSGEGALNEQF

V gene: TRBV27
J gene: TRBJ2-2
CDR3 length: 15
CDR3 protein: ASSPLAEPANTGELF

V gene: TRBV28
J gene: TRBJ1-2
CDR3 length: 11
CDR3 protein: ASSLMGQHGYT

V gene: TRBV20-1
J gene: TRBJ2-1
CDR3 length: 13
CDR3 protein: SARGVQREGNEQF